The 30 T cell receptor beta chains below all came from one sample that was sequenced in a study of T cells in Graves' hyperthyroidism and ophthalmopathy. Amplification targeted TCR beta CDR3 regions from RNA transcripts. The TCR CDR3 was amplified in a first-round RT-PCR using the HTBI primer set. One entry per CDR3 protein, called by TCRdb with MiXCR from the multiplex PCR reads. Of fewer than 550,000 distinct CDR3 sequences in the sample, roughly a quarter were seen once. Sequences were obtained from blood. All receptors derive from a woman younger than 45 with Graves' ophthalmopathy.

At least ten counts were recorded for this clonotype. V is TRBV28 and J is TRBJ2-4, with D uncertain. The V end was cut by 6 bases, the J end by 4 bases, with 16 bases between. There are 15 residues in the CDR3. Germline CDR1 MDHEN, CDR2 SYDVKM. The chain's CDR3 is CASSRQHPPKNIQYF. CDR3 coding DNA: TGTGCCAGCAGCCGCCAGCATCCTCCTAAAAACATTCAGTACTTC.

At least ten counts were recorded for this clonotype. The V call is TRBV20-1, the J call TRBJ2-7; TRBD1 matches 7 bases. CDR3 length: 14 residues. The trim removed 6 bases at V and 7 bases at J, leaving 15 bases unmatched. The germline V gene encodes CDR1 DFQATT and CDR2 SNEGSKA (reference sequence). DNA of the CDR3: TGCAGTGCCCCCGGGACAGTCCTTACTGGGGAGCAGTACTTC. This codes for CSAPGTVLTGEQYF.

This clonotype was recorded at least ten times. As DNA, the CDR3 is TGTGCCAGCAGTCCGAACAGGTACACTGAAGCTTTCTTT. Residues: CASSPNRYTEAFF. The V call is TRBV7-9, the J call TRBJ1-1; D perhaps matches TRBD1 (5 bases). CDR3 length: 13 residues. V lost 6 bases, J lost 3 bases, and 11 bases lay in between. Germline values: CDR1 SEHNR, CDR2 FQNEAQ (reference sequence).

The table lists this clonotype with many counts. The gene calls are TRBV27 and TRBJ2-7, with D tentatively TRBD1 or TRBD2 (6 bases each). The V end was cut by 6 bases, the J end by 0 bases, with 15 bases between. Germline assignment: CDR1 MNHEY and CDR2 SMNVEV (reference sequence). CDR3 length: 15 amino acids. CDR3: CASSLAGGYSYEQYF. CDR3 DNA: TGTGCCAGCAGCCTGGCCGGGGGCTACTCCTACGAGCAGTACTTC.

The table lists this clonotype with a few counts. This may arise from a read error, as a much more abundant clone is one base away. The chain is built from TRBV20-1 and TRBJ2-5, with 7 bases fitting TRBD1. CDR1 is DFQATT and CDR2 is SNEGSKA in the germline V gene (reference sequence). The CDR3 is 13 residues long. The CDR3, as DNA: TGCAGTGCTAGAGATAGGGGGCTGGAGACCAAGTACTTC. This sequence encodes CSARDRGLETKYF.

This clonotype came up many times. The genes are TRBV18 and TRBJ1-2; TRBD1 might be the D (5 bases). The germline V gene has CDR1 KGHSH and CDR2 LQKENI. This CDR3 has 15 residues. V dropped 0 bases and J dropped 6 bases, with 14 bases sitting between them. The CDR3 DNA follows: TGTGCCAGCTCACCACCGCGTATGGGGCTGGATGGCTACACCTTC. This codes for CASSPPRMGLDGYTF.

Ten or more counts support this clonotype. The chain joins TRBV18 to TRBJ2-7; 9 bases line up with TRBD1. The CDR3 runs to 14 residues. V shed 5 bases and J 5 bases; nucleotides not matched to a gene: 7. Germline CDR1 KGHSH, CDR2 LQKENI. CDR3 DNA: TGTGCCAGCTCAATACCGGGACAGGGCAACGAGCAGTACTTC. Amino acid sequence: CASSIPGQGNEQYF. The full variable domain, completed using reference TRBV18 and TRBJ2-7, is NAGVMQNPRHLVRRRGQEARLRCSPMKGHSHVYWYRQLPEEGLKFMVYLQKENIIDESGMPKERFSAEFPKEGPSILRIQQVVRGDSAAYFCASSIPGQGNEQYFGPGTRLTVT.

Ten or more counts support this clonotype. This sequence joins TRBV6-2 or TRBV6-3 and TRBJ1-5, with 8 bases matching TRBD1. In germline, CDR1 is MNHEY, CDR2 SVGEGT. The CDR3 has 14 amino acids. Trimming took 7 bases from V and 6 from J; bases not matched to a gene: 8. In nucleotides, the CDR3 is TGTGCCAGCATGGAACCGACAGGGGCTCAGCCCCAGCATTTT. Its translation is CASMEPTGAQPQHF.

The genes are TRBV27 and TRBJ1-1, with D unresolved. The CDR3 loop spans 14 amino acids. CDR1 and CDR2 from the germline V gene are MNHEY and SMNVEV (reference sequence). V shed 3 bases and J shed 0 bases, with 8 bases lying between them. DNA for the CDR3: TGTGCCAGCAGTTTGCTAGCAGTGAACACTGAAGCTTTCTTT. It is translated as CASSLLAVNTEAFF.

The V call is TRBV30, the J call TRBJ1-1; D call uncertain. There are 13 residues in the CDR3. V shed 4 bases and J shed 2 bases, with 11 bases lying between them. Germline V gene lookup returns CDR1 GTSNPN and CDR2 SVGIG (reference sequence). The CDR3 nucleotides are TGTGCCTGGACCCTCCAAAGTAACACTGAAGCTTTCTTT. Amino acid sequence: CAWTLQSNTEAFF.

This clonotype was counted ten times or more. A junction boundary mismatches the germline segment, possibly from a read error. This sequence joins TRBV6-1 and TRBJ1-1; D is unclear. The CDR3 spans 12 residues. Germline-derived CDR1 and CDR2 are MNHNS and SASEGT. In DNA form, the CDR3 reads TGTGCCGGCAGTGAATTGGGTTTTGAAGCTTTCTTT. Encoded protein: CAGSELGFEAFF.

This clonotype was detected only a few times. This CDR3 is CASSQASRLGNEQYF. CDR3 nucleotide sequence: TGTGCCAGCAGCCAGGCCTCGAGACTGGGGAACGAGCAGTACTTC. V usage is TRBV7-8 and J usage is TRBJ2-7, with D unclear. Trimming shortened V by 5 bases and J by 5 bases, and 19 bases separated the two germline ends. Germline-derived CDR1 and CDR2 are SGHVS and FQNEAQ. The CDR3 is 15 residues long.

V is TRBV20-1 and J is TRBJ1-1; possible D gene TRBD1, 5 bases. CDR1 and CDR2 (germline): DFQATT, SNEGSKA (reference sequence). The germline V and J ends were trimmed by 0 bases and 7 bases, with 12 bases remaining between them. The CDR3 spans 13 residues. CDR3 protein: CSARDQPGVEAFF. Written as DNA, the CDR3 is TGCAGTGCTAGAGATCAACCGGGGGTTGAAGCTTTCTTT.

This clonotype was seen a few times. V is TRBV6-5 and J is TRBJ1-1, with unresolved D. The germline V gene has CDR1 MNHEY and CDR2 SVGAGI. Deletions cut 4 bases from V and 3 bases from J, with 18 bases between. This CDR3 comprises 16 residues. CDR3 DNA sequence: TGTGCCAGCAGTTTTTTGGGCCTTGGCGAACACACTGAAGCTTTCTTT. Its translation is CASSFLGLGEHTEAFF.

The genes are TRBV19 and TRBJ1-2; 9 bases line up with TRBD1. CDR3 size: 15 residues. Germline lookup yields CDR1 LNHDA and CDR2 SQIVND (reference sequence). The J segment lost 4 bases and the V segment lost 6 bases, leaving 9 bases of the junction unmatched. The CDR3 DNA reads TGTGCCAGTAGGGGGGACAGGGAGGAACCCTATGGCTACACCTTC. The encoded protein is CASRGDREEPYGYTF. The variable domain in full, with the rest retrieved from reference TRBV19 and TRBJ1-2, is DGGITQSPKYLFRKEGQNVTLSCEQNLNHDAMYWYRQDPGQGLRLIYYSQIVNDFQKGDIAEGYSVSREKKESFPLTVTSAQKNPTAFYLCASRGDREEPYGYTFGSGTRLTVV.

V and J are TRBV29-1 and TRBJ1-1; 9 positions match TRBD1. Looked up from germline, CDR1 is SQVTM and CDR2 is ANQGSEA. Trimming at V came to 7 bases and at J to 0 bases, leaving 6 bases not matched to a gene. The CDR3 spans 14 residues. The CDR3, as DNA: TGCAGCGACCTAACAGGGGGCCTGAACACTGAAGCTTTCTTT. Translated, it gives CSDLTGGLNTEAFF.

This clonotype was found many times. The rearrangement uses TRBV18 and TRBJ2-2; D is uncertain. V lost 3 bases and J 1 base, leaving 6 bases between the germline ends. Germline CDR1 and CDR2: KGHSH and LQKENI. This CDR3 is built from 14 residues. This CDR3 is CASSPTVNTGELFF. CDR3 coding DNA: TGTGCCAGCTCACCGACGGTGAACACCGGGGAGCTGTTTTTT.

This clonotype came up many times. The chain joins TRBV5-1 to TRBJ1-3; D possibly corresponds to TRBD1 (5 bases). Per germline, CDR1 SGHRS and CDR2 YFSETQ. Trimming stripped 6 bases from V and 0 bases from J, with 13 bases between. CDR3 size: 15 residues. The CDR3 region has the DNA TGCGCCAGCAAAGAGGACACCGTCTCTGGAAACACCATATATTTT. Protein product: CASKEDTVSGNTIYF. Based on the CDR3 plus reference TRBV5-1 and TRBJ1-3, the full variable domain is KAGVTQTPRYLIKTRGQQVTLSCSPISGHRSVSWYQQTPGQGLQFLFEYFSETQRNKGNFPGRFSGRQFSNSRSEMNVSTLELGDSALYLCASKEDTVSGNTIYFGEGSWLTVV.

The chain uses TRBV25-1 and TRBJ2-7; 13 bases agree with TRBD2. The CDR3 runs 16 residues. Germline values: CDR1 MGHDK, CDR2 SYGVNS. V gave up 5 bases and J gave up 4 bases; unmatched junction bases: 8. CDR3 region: CASSLIGLAGEYEQYF. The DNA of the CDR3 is TGTGCCAGCAGTCTCATCGGACTAGCGGGGGAGTACGAGCAGTACTTC.

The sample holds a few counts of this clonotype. The CDR3 DNA is TGTGCCAGCAGTTACGGGGCAGGGTTGAGCTATGGCTACACCTTC. Protein sequence: CASSYGAGLSYGYTF. The chain is built from TRBV6-5 and TRBJ1-2; D may be TRBD1 (5 bases). The ends were cut back, 2 bases at V and 4 bases at J, with 14 bases in the middle. This CDR3 comprises 15 residues. Germline V gives CDR1 MNHEY, CDR2 SVGAGI.

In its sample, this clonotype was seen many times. The chain's CDR3 is CASRSELGYSNQPQHF. The CDR3 region has the DNA TGTGCCAGCAGATCGGAGCTGGGGTATAGCAATCAGCCCCAGCATTTT. The chain carries TRBV6-1 and TRBJ1-5; D call uncertain. The CDR3 runs 16 residues. Looked up from germline, CDR1 is MNHNS and CDR2 is SASEGT. V was pared by 6 bases and J by 0 bases, with 15 bases between.

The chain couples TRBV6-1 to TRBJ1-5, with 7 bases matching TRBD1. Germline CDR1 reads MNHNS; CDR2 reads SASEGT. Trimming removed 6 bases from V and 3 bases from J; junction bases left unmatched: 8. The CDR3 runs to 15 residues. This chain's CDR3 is CASSGGGGSNQPQHF. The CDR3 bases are TGTGCCAGCAGCGGGGGAGGGGGCTCCAATCAGCCCCAGCATTTT.

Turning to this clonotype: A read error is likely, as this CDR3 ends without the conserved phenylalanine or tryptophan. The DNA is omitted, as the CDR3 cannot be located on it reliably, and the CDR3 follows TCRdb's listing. CDR3 amino acids: CASTAQGEYWHQPQQV. The V gene is TRBV28, the J gene TRBJ1-5; TRBD1 is the table's D call, not checked against the DNA. The germline CDR1 and CDR2 sequences are MDHEN and SYDVKM. The CDR3 is 16 amino acids in total, end residues counted.

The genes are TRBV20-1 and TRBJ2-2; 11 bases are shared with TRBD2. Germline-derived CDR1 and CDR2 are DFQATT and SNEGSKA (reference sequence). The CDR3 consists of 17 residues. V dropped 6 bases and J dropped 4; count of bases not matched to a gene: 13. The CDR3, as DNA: TGCAGTGCGCCAAGCTTAGCGGGAGGGCGTATCACCGGGGAGCTGTTTTTT. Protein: CSAPSLAGGRITGELFF.

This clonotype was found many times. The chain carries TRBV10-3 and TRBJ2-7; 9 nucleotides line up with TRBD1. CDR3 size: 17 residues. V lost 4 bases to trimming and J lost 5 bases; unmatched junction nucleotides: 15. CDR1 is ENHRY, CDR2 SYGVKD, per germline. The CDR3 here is CAISGSTFNRGLDEQYF. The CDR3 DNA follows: TGTGCCATCAGTGGGTCAACCTTTAACAGGGGGCTGGACGAGCAGTACTTC.

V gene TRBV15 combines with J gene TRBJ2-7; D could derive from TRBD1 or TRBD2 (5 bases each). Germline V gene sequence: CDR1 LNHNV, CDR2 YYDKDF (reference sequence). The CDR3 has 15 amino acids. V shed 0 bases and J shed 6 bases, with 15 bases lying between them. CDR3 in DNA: TGTGCCACCAGCAGAGATCAAAGCAGAGGGGTCGAGCAGTACTTC. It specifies CATSRDQSRGVEQYF.

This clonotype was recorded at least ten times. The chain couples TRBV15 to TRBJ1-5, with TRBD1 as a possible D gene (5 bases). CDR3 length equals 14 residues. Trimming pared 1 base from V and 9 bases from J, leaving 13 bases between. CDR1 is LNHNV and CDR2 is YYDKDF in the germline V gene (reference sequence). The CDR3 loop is CATSRGGGERPQHF. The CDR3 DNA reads TGTGCCACCAGCAGAGGGGGGGGGGAAAGGCCCCAGCATTTT.

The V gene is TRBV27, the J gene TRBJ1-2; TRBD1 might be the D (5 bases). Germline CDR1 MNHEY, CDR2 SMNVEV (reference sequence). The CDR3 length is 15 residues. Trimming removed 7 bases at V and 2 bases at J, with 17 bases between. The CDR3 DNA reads TGTGCCAGCACCCTTGTGGGGGGGAAAAACTATGGCTACACCTTC. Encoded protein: CASTLVGGKNYGYTF.

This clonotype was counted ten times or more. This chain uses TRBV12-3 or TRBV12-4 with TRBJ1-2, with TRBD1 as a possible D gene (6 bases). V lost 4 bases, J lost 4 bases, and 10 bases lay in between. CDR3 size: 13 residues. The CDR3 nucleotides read TGTGCCAGCAGTTCCCAGGGGATCTATGGCTACACCTTC. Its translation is CASSSQGIYGYTF.

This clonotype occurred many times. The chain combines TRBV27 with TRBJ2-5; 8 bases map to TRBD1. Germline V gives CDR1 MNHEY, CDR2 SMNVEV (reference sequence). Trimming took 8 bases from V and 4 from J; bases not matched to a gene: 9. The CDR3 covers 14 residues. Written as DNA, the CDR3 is TGTGCCAGCGGGGACTTCAGGGGGCGAGAGACCCAGTACTTC. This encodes CASGDFRGRETQYF.